The text below deals with one TCR beta chain. Data came from immunoSEQ multiplex PCR; TCRdb stores just in-frame clones and leaves some out. The table lists about 22,000 clones, 80% to 95% of them singletons. This specimen belongs to a study of T cells in tumors and immune-related adverse events. The CDR3 consists of 14 residues. Germline lookup yields CDR1 MNHEY and CDR2 SVGAGI. Trimming took 7 bases from V and 7 from J, leaving 14 bases between them. This sequence joins TRBV6-5 and TRBJ1-6, with D unresolved. The material sequenced was lymph node tissue, taken from a patient treated with anti-PD-1 therapy. This sequence was found in a female donor with metastatic renal cell carcinoma. The CDR3 bases are TGTGCCAGCACCAAAACGGCGGGGAATTCACCCCTCCACTTT. Protein product: CASTKTAGNSPLHF.